This TCR beta chain was observed in a study of T cell repertoires in cytomegalovirus infection. This clonotype occurred a few times. Its target is not known. One entry per CDR3 protein results from TCRdb running MiXCR on the reads. Altogether 570,000 or so distinct CDR3 sequences are present, almost 40% being singletons, with the ten largest covering 48%. This material consisted of cultured PBMCs, taken from culture after CMV antigen stimulation. The clonotype originates from a human donor in good health (CMV status not recorded). Some clones in this sample may be carry-over from other donors' samples.

The CDR3 reads CASSVRLAGAIDTQYF. The CDR3 DNA reads as TGTGCCAGCAGTGTAAGACTAGCGGGGGCAATAGATACGCAGTATTTT. The rearrangement uses TRBV27 and TRBJ2-3; TRBD2 agrees at 12 bases. V lost 5 bases to trimming and J lost 5 bases; unmatched junction nucleotides: 8. The CDR3 spans 16 residues. Looked up from germline, CDR1 is MNHEY and CDR2 is SMNVEV (reference sequence).